Below are 2 T cell receptor beta chains sequenced from a single sample in a study of shared clonotypes between healthy human individuals. Sequencing was performed with immunoSEQ multiplex PCR; in TCRdb, only in-frame clones are kept and a portion is missing. The sample carries hundreds of thousands of clones, 96% recorded once. Naive CD8 isolation took CD45RO-negative cells positively selected for CCR7 and excluded terminally differentiated effector memory CD45RA+ cells. The sequencing input was naive CD8+ T cells sorted from blood. These receptors all stem from a woman under 40 in good health.

Remarks on this clone: Other DNA sequences in this sample translate to the same CDR3. The V and J genes are TRBV29-1 and TRBJ2-7; D is undetermined. Trimming pared 4 bases from V and 4 bases from J, leaving 8 bases between. The CDR3 runs 11 residues. Germline V gene data show CDR1 as SQVTM and CDR2 as ANQGSEA. The CDR3 nucleotides are TGCAGCGTTGGTTTGGGGTACGAGCAGTACTTC. It yields the protein CSVGLGYEQYF.

This clone has just a few counts. The chain combines TRBV20-1 with TRBJ2-2; D remains unclear. The CDR3 covers 11 residues. The germline CDR1 and CDR2 sequences are DFQATT and SNEGSKA (reference sequence). Trimming took off 5 bases at V and 3 bases at J, with 4 bases between the two ends. The CDR3 coding sequence is TGCAGTGCTTTCTACACCGGGGAGCTGTTTTTT. Amino acids: CSAFYTGELFF.